This T cell receptor (beta chain) was captured in a study of shared clonotypes between healthy human individuals (dated by TCRdb to 2018 to 2020). Notes on the research overall: Two women and a few men aged 18 to 49 years were included in the cohort. For each donor, three plates each were used for CD4 naive and CD4 memory, two plates were used for CD8 naive, and one plate was used for CD8 memory. Blood TCR repertoires of roughly five healthy adults were deeply sequenced to estimate repertoire size and the extent of clonotype sharing between individuals. Libraries were prepared and TCR repertoires were sequenced by different laboratories using diverse techniques, in order to increase sequencing depth and limit assay-specific biases. Between about 0.85 and 10 billion PBMCs per donor were obtained by leukapheresis.

For the CD8 naive samples, CD45RO-negative cells were positively selected for CCR7, yielding a CD45RA+CCR7+ population from which TemRA cells were excluded. Donors were healthy HIV-negative adults with no recently reported acute infections or vaccinations. Every donor was a Caucasian adult living in Nashville, Tennessee, USA. Blood was collected by leukapheresis, and PBMCs were isolated by Ficoll-Histopaque density gradient centrifugation and then cryopreserved in liquid nitrogen vapor phase. Analytical flow cytometry was used to check the purity and quantity of every magnetically sorted T cell population. Genomic DNA was isolated from every sorted fraction and measured by UV absorbance on a Nanodrop 2000c. Comment on this clone: Its antigen has not been determined. No quality values exist for individual bases; no much larger clone is one base distant.

CDR1 and CDR2 are read off the germline V gene as MGHRA and YSYEKL. The V and J ends are trimmed by 3 bases and 6 bases, leaving 13 bases between them. CDR3 length: 14 amino acids, cysteine to phenylalanine. Only CDR3 DNA remains: 42 bases, in frame from the first base. Study-wide findings and limitations: When a handful of donors were compared, the shared fraction of clonotypes was about 5.4% for naive CD4, roughly 3.3% for naive CD8, roughly 2.5% for memory CD4, and roughly 0.43% for memory CD8. Even with the large sequencing depth, rarefaction of the sorted-subset datasets indicated that sequencing was incomplete. Naive subsets generally had larger estimated clonotype richness than memory subsets did. Compared with non-shared clonotypes, clonotypes shared by all four sorted-subset donors had higher generation probabilities. Pairwise subsampling led to the expectation that sequencing depth would affect the degree of clonotype sharing among donors. Because the study included a small number of donors, the genetic and exposure-history diversity represented was limited. Sampling was restricted to blood, and TCR repertoires in tissue are likely to differ from TCR repertoires in blood.

Using the deep immunoSEQ assay, TCR CDR3 regions were amplified from genomic DNA by multiplex PCR. Extracted genomic DNA from each cell subset was distributed evenly across all wells of several immunoSEQ 96-well plates, and each plate was treated as a replicate. For sorted subsets, each replicate PCR was loaded with roughly 200 ng genomic DNA, equivalent to 30,000 or so T cell genomes. Purified libraries were measured with a Qubit 3.0 fluorometer, size-checked on a Bioanalyzer 2100, and measured again with the KAPA Library Quantification kit. A separate single-read 150-cycle Illumina NextSeq 550 flow cell was used to sequence each immunoSEQ 96-well plate. The published analysis was carried out like this. Because the immunoSEQ output held only junctional sequences and lacked quality scores, the filtering could not match the filtering applied to full-length reads. To assign V/J genes and CDR3, sequences were annotated against IMGT germline references using PyIR, a Python wrapper for IgBLAST v1.9. Any read was removed if the V/J assignment was weak (E-value above 1e-6), the CDR3 was missing, or the read contained stop codons, out-of-frame junctions, or ambiguous translated residues. V3J clonotypes were defined by identical inferred V gene, J gene, and CDR3 amino acid sequence. The percentage overlap between two repertoires was calculated by dividing the number of shared unique clonotypes by the size of the smaller repertoire. Richness of each repertoire was evaluated using RTK rarefaction, the Chao1 estimator, and Recon v2.1 estimates of unobserved clonotypes. For all TCRbeta clonotypes obtained by the gDNA method from a few donors, generation probabilities were computed with OLGA. TCRdb took this table from immuneACCESS and kept in-frame rearrangements with V and J called. Such tables lack part of the clones; where checked against another copy, unresolved V genes explain under half of the gap, and the rest is unexplained. V and J calls plus clone size are reproduced from that table; the DNA served to infer D and trimming. In this sample the table shows around 1,900,000 clones, about 94% of which occur a single time. Around 1.7% of the sample rests with the top ten.

Sequenced sample: naive CD8+ T cells from PBMCs. The sample's cell subset or site label, in plain terms: CD45RA+CCR7+. This receptor was taken from a man between 18 and 29 years old in good health. Some clones in this sample may be carry-over from other donors' samples. The chain was built from TRBV4-1 and TRBJ2-3; perhaps TRBD2 is the D gene, with 6 bases matching. The DNA sequence is TGCGCCAGCAGCCACGTTAGCGGAGCCGATACGCAGTATTTT. The translation is CASSHVSGADTQYF.